The 4 T cell receptor beta chains below come from one sample, sequenced in a study of blood T cell repertoires in COVID-19. Assay used: immunoSEQ multiplex PCR; TCRdb lists only in-frame clones, some missing. The data show approximately 130,000 clones, approximately 86% seen once. Sequenced sample: peripheral blood. These receptors all stem from a woman between 45 and 65 years old who had recovered from COVID-19.

A few counts support this clone. The V and J genes are TRBV2 and TRBJ2-7; perhaps TRBD2 as D (6 bases). Germline assignment: CDR1 SNHLY and CDR2 FYNNEI. Deletions cut 6 bases from V and 7 bases from J, with 16 bases between. CDR3 length: 13 amino acids. The CDR3 nucleotides read TGTGCCAGCAGGCGGGACGGCCGAGGGGAGCAGTACTTC. It yields the protein CASRRDGRGEQYF.

V usage is TRBV5-1 and J usage is TRBJ2-1; a weak D match, TRBD2 (5 bases). The V gene's germline CDR1 is SGHRS and CDR2 YFSETQ. CDR3 length: 17 amino acids. The ends were cut back, 5 bases at V and 0 bases at J, with 18 bases in the middle. CDR3 DNA sequence: TGCGCCAGCAGTTCTGCCGGGCGAGGGAGCTCCTACAATGAGCAGTTCTTC. Residues: CASSSAGRGSSYNEQFF.

This clone was seen a single time. This rearrangement joins TRBV5-1 to TRBJ2-1, with unresolved D. CDR3 length equals 13 residues. The V gene's germline CDR1 is SGHRS and CDR2 YFSETQ. V was clipped by 0 bases and J by 4 bases, with 5 bases between them. DNA of the CDR3: TGCGCCAGCAGCTTGGTGGCTTACAATGAGCAGTTCTTC. Encoded protein: CASSLVAYNEQFF.

This clone appeared a single time. V gene TRBV5-1 combines with J gene TRBJ2-1; 10 bases agree with TRBD2. The CDR3 length is 15 residues. J gave up 10 bases and V 0 bases, and 7 bases lay outside the gene matches. In germline, CDR1 is SGHRS, CDR2 YFSETQ. CDR3 protein: CASSLELAGRGEQFF. CDR3 bases: TGCGCCAGCAGCTTGGAACTAGCGGGACGGGGGGAGCAGTTCTTC.